This entry lists 31 T cell receptor beta chains sequenced from one sample in a study of blood T cell repertoires in COVID-19 (dated by TCRdb to the early 2020s). Libraries came from the immunoSEQ multiplex PCR assay. TCRdb's version of the immuneACCESS table is confined to in-frame rearrangements and falls short of the full clone set. An unresolved V gene accounts for under half of the shortfall where checked; the remainder is of unknown origin. The sample table records 100,000 to 150,000 clones; roughly 88% of these occur just once. Of the sample, over 4.5% falls within the top ten clones. The sequenced sample was peripheral blood. The source of these receptors is a human donor in a cohort sampled during active COVID-19.

The V call is TRBV18, the J call TRBJ1-1; 7 positions match TRBD1. The germline gives CDR1 KGHSH, CDR2 LQKENI. V lost 6 bases and J lost 2; bases outside the gene matches: 6. The CDR3 totals 14 residues. DNA for the CDR3: TGTGCCAGCTCCCCCACAGGGGCTAACACTGAAGCTTTCTTT. It codes for CASSPTGANTEAFF.

The chain uses TRBV9 and TRBJ2-3, with D possibly matching TRBD2 (5 bases). Germline assignment: CDR1 SGDLS and CDR2 YYNGEE. V lost 1 base and J 2 bases, leaving 11 bases between the germline ends. This CDR3 region has 15 residues. The DNA of the CDR3 is TGTGCCAGCAGCGTAAACGGACTTCTCACAGATACGCAGTATTTT. Translated: CASSVNGLLTDTQYF.

J is TRBJ1-2 and V is TRBV5-4, with a tentative D call TRBD1 (5 bases). The V gene's germline CDR1 is SGHNT and CDR2 YYREEE (reference sequence). V lost 4 bases and J 3 bases, leaving 16 bases between the germline ends. This CDR3 contains 15 residues. In DNA, the CDR3 is TGTGCCAGCAGCCGAAGGGGCGCGGGAGACTATGGCTACACCTTC. Protein: CASSRRGAGDYGYTF.

The genes are TRBV5-1 and TRBJ2-1; TRBD2 matches at 12 bases. Germline lookup yields CDR1 SGHRS and CDR2 YFSETQ. The CDR3 length is 15 residues. The junction had 2 bases not matched to a gene; V was cut back by 7 bases and J by 0 bases. CDR3 sequence: CASQGLAGSYNEQFF. The CDR3 DNA is TGCGCCAGCCAGGGACTAGCGGGCTCCTACAATGAGCAGTTCTTC.

V usage is TRBV5-4 and J usage is TRBJ2-3; 7 nucleotides agree with TRBD1. This CDR3 is built from 17 residues. V lost 0 bases to trimming and J lost 1 base; unmatched junction nucleotides: 8. Germline CDR1 SGHNT, CDR2 YYREEE (reference sequence). The chain's CDR3 is CASSLASKGAGTDTQYF. CDR3 bases: TGTGCCAGCAGCTTGGCCTCAAAGGGGGCGGGCACAGATACGCAGTATTTT. Filled out from reference TRBV5-4 and TRBJ2-3, the complete variable domain reads ETGVTQSPTHLIKTRGQQVTLRCSSQSGHNTVSWYQQALGQGPQFIFQYYREEENGRGNFPPRFSGLQFPNYSSELNVNALELDDSALYLCASSLASKGAGTDTQYFGPGTRLTVL.

The rearrangement links TRBV3-1 (or the pseudogene TRBV3-2) to TRBJ2-7, with a tentative D call TRBD1 (6 bases). Germline CDR1 is LGHDT and CDR2 is YNNKEL (reference sequence). This CDR3 has 11 residues. Trimming cost V 4 bases and J 7 bases, with 8 bases left between them. CDR3 in amino acids: CASSRRGEQYF. CDR3 in DNA: TGTGCCAGCAGCCGCAGGGGAGAGCAGTACTTC.

The chain employs TRBV7-2 and TRBJ1-6, with D tentatively TRBD1 (6 bases). Germline-derived CDR1 and CDR2 are SGHTA and FQGNSA. Trimming removed 4 bases from V and 10 bases from J, with 14 bases in between. This CDR3 is 14 amino acids long. CDR3 coding DNA: TGTGCCAGCAGCTACTTGGGGGCAGGGTCACCCCTCCACTTT. It encodes CASSYLGAGSPLHF.

This clone was counted between two and nine times. The chain has TRBV11-2 and TRBJ2-7; 7 bases are shared with TRBD2. The CDR3 has 16 residues. Germline values: CDR1 SGHAT, CDR2 FQNNGV. J lost 5 bases, V lost 4 bases, and 14 bases had no gene match. The CDR3 nucleotides read TGTGCCAGCAGCTGGCCCCGGGGGGACGGTTCAAACGAGCAGTACTTC. It codes for CASSWPRGDGSNEQYF. Together with reference TRBV11-2 and TRBJ2-7, the CDR3 gives the full variable domain: EAGVAQSPRYKIIEKRQSVAFWCNPISGHATLYWYQQILGQGPKLLIQFQNNGVVDDSQLPKDRFSAERLKGVDSTLKIQPAKLEDSAVYLCASSWPRGDGSNEQYFGPGTRLTVT.

The table lists this clone with many counts. This chain links TRBV5-1 with TRBJ1-1; D possibly corresponds to TRBD1 (6 bases). CDR1 is SGHRS and CDR2 is YFSETQ in the germline V gene. The CDR3 spans 15 residues. The germline V and J ends were trimmed by 0 bases and 3 bases, with 12 bases remaining between them. The CDR3 DNA follows: TGCGCCAGCAGCTTGGCCCCAGGGGACGACACTGAAGCTTTCTTT. Translated: CASSLAPGDDTEAFF.

CDR3 amino acids: CAISEGAALGGYTF. DNA for the CDR3: TGTGCCATCAGTGAAGGGGCGGCATTGGGTGGCTACACCTTC. The gene calls are TRBV10-3 and TRBJ1-2; TRBD1 is a possible D gene (5 bases). Trimming cost V 3 bases and J 7 bases, with 15 bases left between them. Germline lookup yields CDR1 ENHRY and CDR2 SYGVKD. There are 14 residues in the CDR3.

The CDR3 nucleotides read TGTGCCAGTACCAGAACGACAGGGAGGAACAATCAGCCCCAGCATTTT. This gives the protein CASTRTTGRNNQPQHF. The chain carries TRBV19 and TRBJ1-5, with 7 bases that match TRBD1. Per the germline V gene, CDR1 is LNHDA and CDR2 is SQIVND (reference sequence). The CDR3 extends over 16 amino acids. Trimming at V came to 7 bases and at J to 3 bases, leaving 12 bases not matched to a gene.

CDR3: CASSELEGRLADTQYF. For the CDR3, the DNA is TGTGCCAGCAGCGAATTGGAGGGTAGATTGGCAGATACGCAGTATTTT. The chain uses TRBV9 and TRBJ2-3; the D gene is possibly TRBD2 (6 bases). CDR3 length: 16 amino acids. Trimming left V 3 bases short and J 4 bases short, with 18 bases between. Germline V gene sequence: CDR1 SGDLS, CDR2 YYNGEE.

The V and J genes are TRBV6-1 and TRBJ2-1, with TRBD1 identical over 9 bases. The V gene's germline CDR1 is MNHNS and CDR2 SASEGT. The J segment lost 7 bases and the V segment lost 3 bases, leaving 10 bases of the junction unmatched. CDR3 length: 16 amino acids. The CDR3 sequence: CASSESGQGIDNEQFF. DNA for the CDR3: TGTGCCAGCAGTGAGTCCGGACAGGGGATCGATAATGAGCAGTTCTTC.

The gene calls are TRBV6-2 or TRBV6-3 and TRBJ1-2; 11 bases align to TRBD1. The J segment lost 4 bases and the V segment lost 2 bases, leaving 3 bases of the junction unmatched. Germline loops: CDR1 MNHEY, CDR2 SVGEGT. The CDR3 length is 15 residues. DNA of the CDR3: TGTGCCAGCAGTTACGGGACAGGGGGGATCTATGGCTACACCTTC. Its protein product is CASSYGTGGIYGYTF.

CDR3 sequence (DNA): TGTGCCAGCAGCCCCGGAGTAGCGGGAGTAGATGAGCAGTTCTTC. The encoded protein is CASSPGVAGVDEQFF. The chain carries TRBV7-3 and TRBJ2-1, with 9 bases aligning to TRBD2. V was clipped by 5 bases and J by 8 bases; unmatched bases: 10. Germline assignment: CDR1 SGHTA and CDR2 FQGTGA. CDR3 length equals 15 residues. The whole variable domain, remainder taken from reference TRBV7-3 and TRBJ2-1, is GAGVSQTPSNKVTEKGKYVELRCDPISGHTALYWYRQSLGQGPEFLIYFQGTGAADDSGLPNDRFFAVRPEGSVSTLKIQRTERGDSAVYLCASSPGVAGVDEQFFGPGTRLTVL.

This clone was observed a single time. The chain joins TRBV6-5 to TRBJ1-2; TRBD1 matches at 10 bases. V gave up 0 bases and J gave up 4 bases; unmatched junction bases: 2. The CDR3 has 15 residues. Germline V gives CDR1 MNHEY, CDR2 SVGAGI. The CDR3 nucleotides are TGTGCCAGCAGTTACTCGTGGACAGGGGGCTATGGCTACACCTTC. Protein product: CASSYSWTGGYGYTF.

The chain couples TRBV4-1 to TRBJ2-3; 8 bases are a match to TRBD1. Trimming at V came to 4 bases and at J to 1 base, leaving 4 bases not matched to a gene. Per germline, CDR1 MGHRA and CDR2 YSYEKL. The CDR3 spans 15 residues. CDR3 sequence: CASSLQGARTDTQYF. Here the CDR3 DNA reads TGCGCCAGCAGCCTCCAGGGGGCTCGCACAGATACGCAGTATTTT.

The gene calls are TRBV19 and TRBJ2-3; D unresolved. The V gene's germline CDR1 is LNHDA and CDR2 SQIVND (reference sequence). Deletions cut 6 bases from V and 4 bases from J, with 14 bases between. CDR3 length: 14 amino acids. CDR3 residues: CASRSPGGSDTQYF. The CDR3 region has the DNA TGTGCCAGTAGAAGCCCAGGTGGTTCAGATACGCAGTATTTT.

This rearrangement joins TRBV12-3 or TRBV12-4 to TRBJ1-5; D remains unclear. V was shortened by 6 bases and J by 9 bases, with 15 bases between the two germline ends. This CDR3 spans 13 amino acids. The CDR3 loop is CASSWSDRGPQHF. The CDR3 DNA is TGTGCCAGCAGCTGGAGCGACCGAGGGCCCCAGCATTTT.

This chain links TRBV11-3 with TRBJ2-1; a weak D match, TRBD2 (6 bases). Germline V gene sequence: CDR1 SGHNT, CDR2 YENEEA. The CDR3 contains 17 residues. V was shortened by 2 bases and J by 6 bases, with 20 bases between the two germline ends. The CDR3 sequence is CASSLYGGGSESNEQFF. The CDR3 DNA reads as TGTGCCAGCAGCTTATATGGGGGAGGTTCGGAATCCAATGAGCAGTTCTTC.

This clone was detected ten times or more. CDR3 sequence (DNA): TGTGCCAGCAGTTACTCAAGGACATATGACACTGAAGCTTTCTTT. Protein: CASSYSRTYDTEAFF. This chain uses TRBV6-5 with TRBJ1-1; possible D gene TRBD1, 5 bases. Trimming took off 0 bases at V and 3 bases at J, with 11 bases between the two ends. There are 15 residues in the CDR3. CDR1 MNHEY and CDR2 SVGAGI come from the germline V gene.

This clone has just one count. The gene calls are TRBV27 and TRBJ1-1; D gene unclear. This CDR3 is 12 amino acids long. The V end lost 3 bases, the J end lost 1 base, and 3 bases lay between the germline ends. Germline V CDR1 and CDR2: MNHEY, SMNVEV (reference sequence). CDR3 sequence: CASSFGNTEAFF. As DNA, the CDR3 is TGTGCCAGCAGTTTCGGGAACACTGAAGCTTTCTTT.

J is TRBJ1-1 and V is TRBV14, with D tentatively TRBD1 (5 bases). Looked up from germline, CDR1 is SGHDN and CDR2 is FVKESK. CDR3 size: 16 residues. V was pared by 0 bases and J by 3 bases, with 14 bases between. CDR3 sequence (DNA): TGTGCCAGCAGCCAAGATCTGGGCAGGGTACACACTGAAGCTTTCTTT. Amino acid sequence: CASSQDLGRVHTEAFF. The full variable domain, in which reference TRBV14 and TRBJ1-1 provide the parts outside the CDR3, is EAGVTQFPSHSVIEKGQTVTLRCDPISGHDNLYWYRRVMGKEIKFLLHFVKESKQDESGMPNNRFLAERTGGTYSTLKVQPAELEDSGVYFCASSQDLGRVHTEAFFGQGTRLTVV.

V usage is TRBV2 and J usage is TRBJ2-2, with TRBD1 as a possible D gene (6 bases). The CDR3 loop spans 16 amino acids. V lost 6 bases and J 0 bases, leaving 14 bases between the germline ends. Germline assignment: CDR1 SNHLY and CDR2 FYNNEI. CDR3 in DNA: TGTGCCAGCAGGGCCGGGACATTCACGAACACCGGGGAGCTGTTTTTT. This codes for CASRAGTFTNTGELFF.

The chain joins TRBV6-5 to TRBJ2-7, with TRBD1 as a possible D gene (6 bases). V lost 6 bases and J lost 5, with 20 bases in between. CDR1 MNHEY and CDR2 SVGAGI come from the germline V gene. The CDR3 loop spans 15 amino acids. The CDR3 sequence is CASRATGYSPNEQYF. CDR3 coding DNA: TGTGCCAGCAGAGCAACAGGGTATTCCCCAAACGAGCAGTACTTC.

Only a few counts were recorded for this clone. The chain links TRBV5-1 to TRBJ2-5; no clear D gene. The CDR3 is 15 amino acids. The V gene lost 4 bases and the J gene lost 4 bases, with 17 bases spanning the gap. The germline V gene has CDR1 SGHRS and CDR2 YFSETQ. The CDR3 coding sequence is TGCGCCAGCAGCCAAACCTTTGTCAGATCAGAGACCCAGTACTTC. Its protein is CASSQTFVRSETQYF.

The rearrangement links TRBV7-2 to TRBJ2-2; 8 bases are shared with TRBD2. CDR1 SGHTA and CDR2 FQGNSA come from the germline V gene. The CDR3 runs to 17 residues. V gave up 7 bases and J gave up 2 bases; unmatched junction bases: 12. CDR3 coding DNA: TGTGCCAGCACCAGAGGGCCACTAGCGGTCAACACCGGGGAGCTGTTTTTT. This encodes CASTRGPLAVNTGELFF. The full variable domain, its missing parts supplied by reference TRBV7-2 and TRBJ2-2, is GAGVSQSPSNKVTEKGKDVELRCDPISGHTALYWYRQSLGQGLEFLIYFQGNSAPDKSGLPSDRFSAERTGGSVSTLTIQRTQQEDSAVYLCASTRGPLAVNTGELFFGEGSRLTVL.

The J gene is TRBJ2-1, the V gene TRBV6-2 or TRBV6-3; D remains ambiguous. Germline values: CDR1 MNHEY, CDR2 SVGEGT. Deletions cut 3 bases from V and 5 bases from J, with 11 bases between. The length of the CDR3 is 14 residues. CDR3 sequence reads: CASSYPRDNNEQFF. Here the CDR3 DNA reads TGTGCCAGCAGTTATCCGCGAGATAACAATGAGCAGTTCTTC.

This clone has just a few counts. J is TRBJ2-7 and V is TRBV28; D call uncertain. V shed 6 bases and J shed 7 bases, with 16 bases lying between them. The CDR3 totals 13 residues. The germline V gene has CDR1 MDHEN and CDR2 SYDVKM. In DNA, the CDR3 is TGTGCCAGCAGCTCACCCGCCTTAGAGGAGCAGTACTTC. Encoded protein: CASSSPALEEQYF.

Written as DNA, the CDR3 is TGTGCCAGCAGTGATAACAGGGGCAATTCACCCCTCCACTTT. This codes for CASSDNRGNSPLHF. V gene TRBV2 combines with J gene TRBJ1-6; TRBD1 matches at 7 bases. Looked up from germline, CDR1 is SNHLY and CDR2 is FYNNEI. This CDR3 contains 14 residues. The V segment lost 3 bases and the J segment 7 bases; nucleotides outside the gene matches: 3.

The chain recombines TRBV2 with TRBJ2-1; 8 positions agree with TRBD2. The CDR3 consists of 16 residues. Germline CDR1 reads SNHLY; CDR2 reads FYNNEI. Germline trimming cut 2 bases from V and 7 bases from J; bases unmatched to any gene: 10. The CDR3 is CASSESTAGVRNEQFF. The CDR3 DNA is TGTGCCAGCAGTGAATCTACAGCGGGAGTGAGGAATGAGCAGTTCTTC.